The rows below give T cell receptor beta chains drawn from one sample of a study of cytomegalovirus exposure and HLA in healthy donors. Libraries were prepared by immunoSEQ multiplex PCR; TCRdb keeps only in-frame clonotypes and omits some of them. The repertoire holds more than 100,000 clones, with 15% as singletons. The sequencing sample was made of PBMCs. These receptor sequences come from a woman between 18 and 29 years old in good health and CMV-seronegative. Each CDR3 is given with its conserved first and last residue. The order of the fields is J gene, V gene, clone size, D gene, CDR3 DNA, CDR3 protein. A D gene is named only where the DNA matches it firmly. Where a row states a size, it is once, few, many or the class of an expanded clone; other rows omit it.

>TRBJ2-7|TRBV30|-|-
TGTGCCTGGAGCCGGGACCTTCTAGCGTTTAGCTCCTACGAGCAGTACTTC
CAWSRDLLAFSSYEQYF
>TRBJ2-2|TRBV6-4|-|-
TGTGCCAGCAGAGAGAGAAGGAACACCGGGGAGCTGTTTTTT
CASRERRNTGELFF
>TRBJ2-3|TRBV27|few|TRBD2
TGTGCCAGCAGCCCTACCATGACTAGCGCGCAAGATACGCAGTATTTT
CASSPTMTSAQDTQYF
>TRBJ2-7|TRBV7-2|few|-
TGTGCCAGCAGCTTACCCTCCTACGAGCAGTACTTC
CASSLPSYEQYF
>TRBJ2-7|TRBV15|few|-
TGTGCCACCAGCAGAGGAGGCTCTCCGAGCTCCTACGAGCAGTACTTC
CATSRGGSPSSYEQYF
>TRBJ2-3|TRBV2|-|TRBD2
TGTGCCAGCAGCGACCGGGAGGGACCCCCCACAGATACGCAGTATTTT
CASSDREGPPTDTQYF
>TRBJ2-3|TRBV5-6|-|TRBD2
TGTGCCAGCAGCTACTCAGGACTAGCGGGGATATTGCAGTATTTT
CASSYSGLAGILQYF
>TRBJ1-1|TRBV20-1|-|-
TGCAGTGCAACGCCCAGGGGCGAAGCTTTCTTT
CSATPRGEAFF
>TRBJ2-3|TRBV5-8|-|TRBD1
TGTGCCAGCAGCTCTCCCTGGACAGGGAGAGATACGCAGTATTTT
CASSSPWTGRDTQYF
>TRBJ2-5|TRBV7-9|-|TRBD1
TGTGCCAGCAGCTCCCCACAGGGGGCAGGAGAGACCCAGTACTTC
CASSSPQGAGETQYF
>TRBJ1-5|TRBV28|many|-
TGTGCCAGCAGTAAACAGAGATATAGCAATCAGCCCCAGCATTTT
CASSKQRYSNQPQHF
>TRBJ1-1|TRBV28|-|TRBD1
TGTGCCAGCAGTTTAAGCGGACAGGGGAATAGGAGAGCTTTCTTT
CASSLSGQGNRRAFF
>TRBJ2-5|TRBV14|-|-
TGTGCCAGCAGCCCTAGCATGGAGACCCAGTACTTC
CASSPSMETQYF
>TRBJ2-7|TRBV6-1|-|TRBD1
TGTGCCAGCAGTGAGACAGGGAGAGGGGCCTACGAGCAGTACTTC
CASSETGRGAYEQYF